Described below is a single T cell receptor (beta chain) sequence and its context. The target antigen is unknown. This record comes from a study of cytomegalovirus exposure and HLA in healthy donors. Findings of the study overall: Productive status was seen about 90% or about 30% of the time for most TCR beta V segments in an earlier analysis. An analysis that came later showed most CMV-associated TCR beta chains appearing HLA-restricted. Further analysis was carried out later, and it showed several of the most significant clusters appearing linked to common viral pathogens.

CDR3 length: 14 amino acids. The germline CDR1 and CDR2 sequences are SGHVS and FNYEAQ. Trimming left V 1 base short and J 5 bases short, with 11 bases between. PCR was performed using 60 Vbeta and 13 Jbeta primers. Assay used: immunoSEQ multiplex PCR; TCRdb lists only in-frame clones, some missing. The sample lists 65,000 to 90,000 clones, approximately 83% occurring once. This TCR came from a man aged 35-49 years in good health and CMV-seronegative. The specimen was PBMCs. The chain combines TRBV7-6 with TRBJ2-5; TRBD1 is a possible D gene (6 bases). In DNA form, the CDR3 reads TGTGCCAGCAGCTTAGAGAGGGGGTGGGAGACCCAGTACTTC. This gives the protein CASSLERGWETQYF.